The TCR beta chain under discussion was sequenced for a study of blood T cell repertoires in COVID-19. V shed 3 bases and J shed 5 bases, with 8 bases lying between them. The CDR3 consists of 11 residues. CDR1 and CDR2 from the germline V gene are DFQATT and SNEGSKA (reference sequence). Clones were read by immunoSEQ multiplex PCR, and TCRdb kept only the in-frame ones, dropping some. Of roughly 400,000 clones in the sample, approximately 90% were seen once. The origin of this receptor is a woman in her late teens or twenties who had been exposed to COVID-19. This chain links TRBV20-1 with TRBJ2-7; D call uncertain. The sequenced sample consisted of PBMCs or T cells enriched from blood (not recorded which). The CDR3 DNA follows: TGCAGTGCTAGTAGCACCCACGAGCAGTACTTC. Translating it yields CSASSTHEQYF.